The rows below give T cell receptor beta chains drawn from one sample of a study of blood T cell repertoires in COVID-19. Here immunoSEQ multiplex PCR was the method, and the copy in TCRdb shows in-frame clones only, minus some. The sample lists 260,000 or so clones; 80% to 90% were seen once. Sample: peripheral blood. The source is a woman in her seventies with acute or convalescent COVID-19. The CDR3 runs from the conserved cysteine through the conserved F or W. The order of the fields is clone size, V gene, CDR3 length, J gene, D gene, CDR3 protein, CDR3 DNA. A D gene is named only where the DNA matches it firmly. A clone size is listed for some rows: how often the clone was seen (once, few, many), or a class if it is expanded.

abundance: few
v_gene: TRBV15
len: 16
j_gene: TRBJ2-2
d_gene: TRBD1
CDR3aa: CATSRYRGPPPGELFF
CDR3nt: TGTGCCACCAGCAGGTACAGGGGTCCCCCCCCCGGGGAGCTGTTTTTT

abundance: NA
v_gene: TRBV7-2
len: 15
j_gene: TRBJ2-2
d_gene: TRBD1
CDR3aa: CASSLVSRGHGELFF
CDR3nt: TGTGCCAGCAGCTTAGTTTCCAGGGGGCACGGGGAGCTGTTTTTT

abundance: few
v_gene: TRBV3-1/TRBV3-2
len: 13
j_gene: TRBJ1-2
d_gene: TRBD1
CDR3aa: CASSLRDRGGYTF
CDR3nt: TGTGCCAGCAGCCTTCGGGACAGGGGGGGCTACACCTTC

abundance: NA
v_gene: TRBV11-3
len: 14
j_gene: TRBJ1-1
d_gene: NA
CDR3aa: CASSVQGSDTEAFF
CDR3nt: TGTGCCAGCAGCGTACAGGGTAGCGACACTGAAGCTTTCTTT

abundance: NA
v_gene: TRBV28
len: 15
j_gene: TRBJ1-2
d_gene: TRBD1
CDR3aa: CASTSTGGPNYGYTF
CDR3nt: TGTGCCAGCACCTCAACAGGGGGCCCTAACTATGGCTACACCTTC

abundance: NA
v_gene: TRBV6-5
len: 14
j_gene: TRBJ1-1
d_gene: TRBD1
CDR3aa: CASREGTGTTEAFF
CDR3nt: TGTGCCAGCAGAGAGGGGACAGGGACCACTGAAGCTTTCTTT

abundance: NA
v_gene: TRBV7-2
len: 16
j_gene: TRBJ1-3
d_gene: NA
CDR3aa: CASSPRLTGTGNTIYF
CDR3nt: TGTGCCAGCAGCCCGCGGCTAACTGGAACGGGAAACACCATATATTTT

abundance: NA
v_gene: TRBV19
len: 12
j_gene: TRBJ1-1
d_gene: NA
CDR3aa: CASSIRTFEAFF
CDR3nt: TGTGCCAGTAGTATTAGGACATTTGAAGCTTTCTTT

abundance: NA
v_gene: TRBV3-1/TRBV3-2
len: 16
j_gene: TRBJ1-6
d_gene: NA
CDR3aa: CASSQRGWTGSSPLHF
CDR3nt: TGTGCCAGCAGCCAGAGGGGGTGGACTGGTAGTTCACCCCTCCACTTT

abundance: NA
v_gene: TRBV6-5
len: 16
j_gene: TRBJ1-3
d_gene: NA
CDR3aa: CASSYRSSPSGNTIYF
CDR3nt: TGTGCCAGCAGTTACCGTAGCAGCCCATCTGGAAACACCATATATTTT

abundance: NA
v_gene: TRBV3-1/TRBV3-2
len: 14
j_gene: TRBJ1-5
d_gene: NA
CDR3aa: CASSHGNSNQPQHF
CDR3nt: TGTGCCAGCAGCCACGGGAATAGCAATCAGCCCCAGCATTTT

abundance: NA
v_gene: TRBV7-2
len: 15
j_gene: TRBJ1-1
d_gene: NA
CDR3aa: CASSLVGGENTEAFF
CDR3nt: TGTGCCAGCAGCTTAGTGGGGGGAGAGAACACTGAAGCTTTCTTT

abundance: NA
v_gene: TRBV19
len: 14
j_gene: TRBJ2-1
d_gene: TRBD2
CDR3aa: CATGERGLLNEQFF
CDR3nt: TGTGCCACGGGGGAGCGGGGTCTCCTCAATGAGCAGTTCTTC

abundance: NA
v_gene: TRBV3-1/TRBV3-2
len: 15
j_gene: TRBJ2-5
d_gene: TRBD1
CDR3aa: CASSRYKQGQETQYF
CDR3nt: TGTGCCAGCAGCCGGTATAAACAGGGGCAAGAGACCCAGTACTTC

abundance: NA
v_gene: TRBV18
len: 15
j_gene: TRBJ1-5
d_gene: NA
CDR3aa: CASSPGGNSNQPQHF
CDR3nt: TGTGCCAGCTCACCGGGAGGGAATAGCAATCAGCCCCAGCATTTT

abundance: NA
v_gene: TRBV6-5
len: 14
j_gene: TRBJ1-1
d_gene: NA
CDR3aa: CASSLLRGDTEAFF
CDR3nt: TGTGCCAGCAGTTTACTCAGGGGAGACACTGAAGCTTTCTTT

abundance: NA
v_gene: TRBV7-9
len: 17
j_gene: TRBJ2-1
d_gene: NA
CDR3aa: CASSLIGRGRTYNEQFF
CDR3nt: TGTGCCAGCAGCTTGATAGGTCGGGGAAGAACCTACAATGAGCAGTTCTTC

abundance: NA
v_gene: TRBV11-2
len: 14
j_gene: TRBJ2-4
d_gene: NA
CDR3aa: CASSLSGSKNIQYF
CDR3nt: TGTGCCAGCAGCTTATCGGGGTCCAAAAACATTCAGTACTTC

abundance: NA
v_gene: TRBV6-1
len: 15
j_gene: TRBJ2-7
d_gene: TRBD1
CDR3aa: CASSESGTGVYEQYF
CDR3nt: TGTGCCAGCAGTGAATCCGGGACAGGGGTATACGAGCAGTACTTC

abundance: NA
v_gene: TRBV27
len: 12
j_gene: TRBJ2-5
d_gene: NA
CDR3aa: CASSLRGETQYF
CDR3nt: TGTGCCAGCAGTTTAAGGGGGGAGACCCAGTACTTC

abundance: NA
v_gene: TRBV6-2/TRBV6-3
len: 20
j_gene: TRBJ2-1
d_gene: TRBD2
CDR3aa: CASSYYPSGGSLSSYNEQFF
CDR3nt: TGTGCCAGCAGTTACTATCCTAGCGGGGGGTCCCTGAGCTCCTACAATGAGCAGTTCTTC

abundance: NA
v_gene: TRBV4-1
len: 16
j_gene: TRBJ2-5
d_gene: TRBD2
CDR3aa: CASSDPGTSGVETQYF
CDR3nt: TGCGCCAGCAGCGACCCCGGGACTAGCGGGGTGGAGACCCAGTACTTC

abundance: NA
v_gene: TRBV15
len: 14
j_gene: TRBJ2-7
d_gene: NA
CDR3aa: CATSRERGGSEQYF
CDR3nt: TGTGCCACCAGCAGAGAGAGAGGGGGATCCGAGCAGTACTTC

abundance: once
v_gene: TRBV19
len: 15
j_gene: TRBJ1-5
d_gene: NA
CDR3aa: CASTRRTELNQPQHF
CDR3nt: TGTGCCAGTACGCGTAGGACAGAGCTCAATCAGCCCCAGCATTTT

abundance: NA
v_gene: TRBV7-9
len: 17
j_gene: TRBJ1-5
d_gene: TRBD1
CDR3aa: CASSPLSGGGRNQPQHF
CDR3nt: TGTGCCAGCAGCCCACTCTCAGGGGGAGGACGTAATCAGCCCCAGCATTTT

abundance: NA
v_gene: TRBV6-5
len: 16
j_gene: TRBJ1-3
d_gene: NA
CDR3aa: CASSSLRVSSGNTIYF
CDR3nt: TGTGCCAGCAGTTCTCTTCGGGTGAGCTCTGGAAACACCATATATTTT

abundance: NA
v_gene: TRBV4-3
len: 16
j_gene: TRBJ1-2
d_gene: TRBD1
CDR3aa: CASSLGQGASNYGYTF
CDR3nt: TGCGCCAGCAGCCTTGGACAGGGGGCGAGTAACTATGGCTACACCTTC

abundance: NA
v_gene: TRBV7-9
len: 17
j_gene: TRBJ2-2
d_gene: TRBD1
CDR3aa: CASSLVAGGSNTGELFF
CDR3nt: TGTGCCAGCAGCTTAGTAGCAGGGGGCTCGAACACCGGGGAGCTGTTTTTT

abundance: NA
v_gene: TRBV2
len: 15
j_gene: TRBJ2-7
d_gene: TRBD1
CDR3aa: CASRTRTGFPGEQYF
CDR3nt: TGTGCCAGCAGGACCAGGACAGGGTTCCCTGGCGAGCAGTACTTC

abundance: NA
v_gene: TRBV7-9
len: 15
j_gene: TRBJ1-1
d_gene: NA
CDR3aa: CASSLVQGTNTEAFF
CDR3nt: TGTGCCAGCAGCTTAGTACAGGGAACTAACACTGAAGCTTTCTTT

abundance: NA
v_gene: TRBV18
len: 14
j_gene: TRBJ2-7
d_gene: NA
CDR3aa: CASSPAEGEYEQYF
CDR3nt: TGTGCCAGCTCACCCGCTGAGGGGGAATACGAGCAGTACTTC

abundance: few
v_gene: TRBV7-9
len: 17
j_gene: TRBJ2-7
d_gene: TRBD2
CDR3aa: CASSPLGRGGAYDEQYF
CDR3nt: TGTGCCAGCAGCCCCCTGGGCCGGGGGGGCGCATACGACGAGCAGTACTTC

abundance: NA
v_gene: TRBV10-2
len: 15
j_gene: TRBJ1-2
d_gene: NA
CDR3aa: CASSDGAGRAYGYTF
CDR3nt: TGCGCCAGCAGTGACGGGGCAGGGAGGGCCTATGGCTACACCTTC

abundance: NA
v_gene: TRBV11-2
len: 15
j_gene: TRBJ2-1
d_gene: TRBD1
CDR3aa: CASSVTGAQYNEQFF
CDR3nt: TGTGCCAGCAGCGTGACAGGGGCCCAATACAATGAGCAGTTCTTC

abundance: NA
v_gene: TRBV20-1
len: 14
j_gene: TRBJ1-5
d_gene: NA
CDR3aa: CSASRPGSNQPQHF
CDR3nt: TGCAGTGCTAGTCGGCCAGGGAGCAATCAGCCCCAGCATTTT

abundance: NA
v_gene: TRBV10-3
len: 12
j_gene: TRBJ1-2
d_gene: TRBD1
CDR3aa: CAIKTGNYGYTF
CDR3nt: TGTGCCATCAAGACAGGGAACTATGGCTACACCTTC

abundance: NA
v_gene: TRBV18
len: 16
j_gene: TRBJ1-1
d_gene: NA
CDR3aa: CASSPSIQGMNTEAFF
CDR3nt: TGTGCCAGCTCACCCTCGATACAGGGCATGAACACTGAAGCTTTCTTT

abundance: NA
v_gene: TRBV5-1
len: 16
j_gene: TRBJ1-6
d_gene: NA
CDR3aa: CASSLAGEPYNSPLHF
CDR3nt: TGCGCCAGCAGCTTGGCTGGAGAGCCCTATAATTCACCCCTCCACTTT

abundance: NA
v_gene: TRBV3-1/TRBV3-2
len: 17
j_gene: TRBJ2-6
d_gene: TRBD1
CDR3aa: CASSQGDSLAGANVLTF
CDR3nt: TGTGCCAGCAGCCAAGGGGACAGTTTAGCTGGGGCCAACGTCCTGACTTTC

abundance: NA
v_gene: TRBV4-3
len: 17
j_gene: TRBJ2-1
d_gene: NA
CDR3aa: CASSQGALGGSYNEQFF
CDR3nt: TGCGCCAGCAGCCAAGGGGCTTTGGGGGGATCCTACAATGAGCAGTTCTTC

abundance: NA
v_gene: TRBV6-5
len: 15
j_gene: TRBJ1-4
d_gene: TRBD1
CDR3aa: CASSRDRATNEKLFF
CDR3nt: TGTGCCAGCAGTCGGGACAGAGCAACTAATGAAAAACTGTTTTTT

abundance: NA
v_gene: TRBV7-9
len: 12
j_gene: TRBJ1-1
d_gene: NA
CDR3aa: CASSFGRGEAFF
CDR3nt: TGTGCCAGCAGTTTCGGACGGGGGGAAGCTTTCTTT